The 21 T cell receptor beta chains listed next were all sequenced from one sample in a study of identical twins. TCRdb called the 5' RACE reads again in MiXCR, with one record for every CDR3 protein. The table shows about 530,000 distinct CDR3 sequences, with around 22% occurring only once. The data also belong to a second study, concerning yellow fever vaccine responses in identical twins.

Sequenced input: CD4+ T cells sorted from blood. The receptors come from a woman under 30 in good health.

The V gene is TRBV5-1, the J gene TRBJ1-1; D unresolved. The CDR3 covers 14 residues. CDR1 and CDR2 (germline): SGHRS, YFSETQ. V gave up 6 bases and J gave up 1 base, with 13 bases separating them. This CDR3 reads CASTSGQSNTEAFF. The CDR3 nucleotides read TGCGCCAGCACCTCCGGGCAGTCGAACACTGAAGCTTTCTTT.

CDR3 bases: TGTGCCATCAGTGATCCTAGCGTTGAGCAGTACTTC. Residues: CAISDPSVEQYF. The V gene is TRBV10-3, the J gene TRBJ2-7, with D perhaps matching TRBD2 (6 bases). CDR1 and CDR2 (germline): ENHRY, SYGVKD. The CDR3 totals 12 residues. V shed 3 bases and J shed 7 bases, with 10 bases lying between them.

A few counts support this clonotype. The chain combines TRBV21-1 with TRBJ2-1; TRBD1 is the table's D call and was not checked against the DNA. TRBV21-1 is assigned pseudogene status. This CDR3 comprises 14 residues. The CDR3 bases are TGTGCCAGCAGCAAAGAGGGGCCAGCCAATGAGCAGTTCTTC. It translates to CASSKEGPANEQFF.

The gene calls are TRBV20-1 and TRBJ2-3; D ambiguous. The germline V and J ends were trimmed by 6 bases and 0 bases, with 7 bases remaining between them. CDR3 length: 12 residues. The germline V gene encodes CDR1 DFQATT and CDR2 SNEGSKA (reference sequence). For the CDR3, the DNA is TGCAGTGCGCTAGTAAGCACAGATACGCAGTATTTT. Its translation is CSALVSTDTQYF.

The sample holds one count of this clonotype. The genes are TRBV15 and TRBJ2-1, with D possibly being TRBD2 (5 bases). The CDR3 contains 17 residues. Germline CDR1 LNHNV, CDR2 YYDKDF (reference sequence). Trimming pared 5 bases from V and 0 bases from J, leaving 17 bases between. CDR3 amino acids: CATSSRTAASSYNEQFF. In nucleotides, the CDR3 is TGTGCCACCAGCTCTCGGACTGCAGCTAGCTCCTACAATGAGCAGTTCTTC.

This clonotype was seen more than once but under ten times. The CDR3 DNA reads as TGTGCCAGCAGCCCAGGCCCCTCGTCAGGGGCCATCGGGGGGTACACCTTC. Amino acids: CASSPGPSSGAIGGYTF. The chain has TRBV27 and TRBJ1-2, with a possible D match to TRBD1 (6 bases). This CDR3 is built from 17 residues. Trimming removed 6 bases at V and 11 bases at J, with 31 bases between. The germline V gene encodes CDR1 MNHEY and CDR2 SMNVEV (reference sequence).

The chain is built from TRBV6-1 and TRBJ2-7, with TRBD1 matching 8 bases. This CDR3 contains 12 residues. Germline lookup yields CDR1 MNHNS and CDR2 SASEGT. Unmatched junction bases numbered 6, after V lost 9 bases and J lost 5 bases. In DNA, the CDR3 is TGTGCCAGTAGACAGGGGATCCACGAGCAGTACGTC. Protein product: CASRQGIHEQYV.

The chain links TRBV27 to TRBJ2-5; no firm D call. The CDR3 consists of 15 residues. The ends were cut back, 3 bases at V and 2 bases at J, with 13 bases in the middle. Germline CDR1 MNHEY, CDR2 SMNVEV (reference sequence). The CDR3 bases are TGTGCCAGCAGTTTCCACGGAACGAGGCAAGAGACCCAGTACTTC. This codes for CASSFHGTRQETQYF.

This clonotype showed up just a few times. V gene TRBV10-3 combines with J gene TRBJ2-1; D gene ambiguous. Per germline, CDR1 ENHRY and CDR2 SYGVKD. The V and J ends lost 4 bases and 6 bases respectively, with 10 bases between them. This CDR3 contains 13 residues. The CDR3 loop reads CAISGFLVNEQFF. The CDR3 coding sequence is TGTGCCATCAGTGGATTTTTGGTCAATGAGCAGTTCTTC.

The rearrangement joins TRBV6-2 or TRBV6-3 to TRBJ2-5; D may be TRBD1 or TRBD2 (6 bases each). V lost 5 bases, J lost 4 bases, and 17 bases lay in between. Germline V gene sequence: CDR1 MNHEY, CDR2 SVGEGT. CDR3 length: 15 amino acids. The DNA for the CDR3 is TGTGCCAGCAGTCATTATACGGGGGCACCAGAGACCCAGTACTTC. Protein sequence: CASSHYTGAPETQYF.

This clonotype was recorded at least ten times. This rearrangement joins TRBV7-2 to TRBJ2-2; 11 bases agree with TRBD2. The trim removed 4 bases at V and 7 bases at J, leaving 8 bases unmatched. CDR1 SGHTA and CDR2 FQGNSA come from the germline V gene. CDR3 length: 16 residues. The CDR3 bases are TGTGCCAGCAGCTCCTATAGCGGGGGGGCCGGCGGGGAGCTGTTTTTT. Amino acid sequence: CASSSYSGGAGGELFF. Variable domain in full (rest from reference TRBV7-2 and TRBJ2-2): GAGVSQSPSNKVTEKGKDVELRCDPISGHTALYWYRQSLGQGLEFLIYFQGNSAPDKSGLPSDRFSAERTGGSVSTLTIQRTQQEDSAVYLCASSSYSGGAGGELFFGEGSRLTVL.

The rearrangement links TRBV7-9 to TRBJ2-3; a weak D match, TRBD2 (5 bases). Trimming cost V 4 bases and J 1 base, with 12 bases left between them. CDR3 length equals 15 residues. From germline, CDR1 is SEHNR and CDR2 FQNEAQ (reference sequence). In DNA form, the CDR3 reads TGTGCCAGCAGCTCTCAGCGGAGTGGCACAGATACGCAGTATTTT. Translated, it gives CASSSQRSGTDTQYF.

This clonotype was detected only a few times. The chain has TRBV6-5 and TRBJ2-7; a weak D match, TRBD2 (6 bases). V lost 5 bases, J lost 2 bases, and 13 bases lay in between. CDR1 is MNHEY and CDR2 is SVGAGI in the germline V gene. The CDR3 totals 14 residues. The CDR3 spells CASSTSSRPYEQYF. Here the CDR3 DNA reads TGTGCCAGCAGTACTAGCTCGCGCCCCTACGAGCAGTACTTC.

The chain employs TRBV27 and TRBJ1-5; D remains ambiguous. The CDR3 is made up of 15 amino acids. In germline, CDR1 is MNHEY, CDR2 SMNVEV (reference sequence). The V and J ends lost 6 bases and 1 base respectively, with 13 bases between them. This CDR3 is CASSPRRGSNQPQHF. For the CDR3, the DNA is TGTGCCAGCAGCCCACGACGTGGCAGCAATCAGCCCCAGCATTTT.

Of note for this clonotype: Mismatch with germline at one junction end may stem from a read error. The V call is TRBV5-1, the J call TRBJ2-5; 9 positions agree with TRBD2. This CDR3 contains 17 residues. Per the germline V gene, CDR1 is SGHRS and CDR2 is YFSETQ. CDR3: CASNLGGLAGPQETQYF. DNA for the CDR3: TGCGCCAGCAACTTGGGGGGTCTAGCGGGGCCTCAAGAGACCCAGTACTTC.

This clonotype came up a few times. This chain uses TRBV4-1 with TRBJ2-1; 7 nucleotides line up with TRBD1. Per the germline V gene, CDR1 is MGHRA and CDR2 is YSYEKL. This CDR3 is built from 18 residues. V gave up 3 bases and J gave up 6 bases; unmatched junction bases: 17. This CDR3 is CASSQTFIETGRVNEQFF. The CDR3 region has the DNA TGCGCCAGCAGCCAGACCTTTATAGAGACAGGGCGGGTCAATGAGCAGTTCTTC.

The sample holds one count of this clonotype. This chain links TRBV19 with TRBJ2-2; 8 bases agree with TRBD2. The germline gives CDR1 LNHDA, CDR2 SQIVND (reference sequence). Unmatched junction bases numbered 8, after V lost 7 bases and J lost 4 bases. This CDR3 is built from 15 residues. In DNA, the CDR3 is TGTGCCAGTACCATCAGCGGGGGTCGCACCGGGGAGCTGTTTTTT. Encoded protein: CASTISGGRTGELFF.

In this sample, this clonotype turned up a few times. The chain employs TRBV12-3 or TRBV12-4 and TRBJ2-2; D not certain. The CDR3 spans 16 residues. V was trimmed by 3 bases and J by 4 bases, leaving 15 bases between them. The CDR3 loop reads CASSLVIGSTTGELFF. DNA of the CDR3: TGTGCCAGCAGTTTGGTAATAGGATCAACCACCGGGGAGCTGTTTTTT.

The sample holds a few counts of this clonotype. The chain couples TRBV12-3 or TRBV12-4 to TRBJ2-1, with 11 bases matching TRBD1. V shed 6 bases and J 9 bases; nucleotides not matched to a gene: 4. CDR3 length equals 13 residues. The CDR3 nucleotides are TGTGCCAGCAGCCGGGACAGGGGGATTGAGCAGTTCTTC. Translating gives CASSRDRGIEQFF.

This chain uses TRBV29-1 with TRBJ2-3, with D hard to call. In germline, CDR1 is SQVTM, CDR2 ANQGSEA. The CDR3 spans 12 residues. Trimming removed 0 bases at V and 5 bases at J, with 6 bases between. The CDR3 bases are TGCAGCGTTGAAGATCTAAGAGATACGCAGTATTTT. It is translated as CSVEDLRDTQYF.

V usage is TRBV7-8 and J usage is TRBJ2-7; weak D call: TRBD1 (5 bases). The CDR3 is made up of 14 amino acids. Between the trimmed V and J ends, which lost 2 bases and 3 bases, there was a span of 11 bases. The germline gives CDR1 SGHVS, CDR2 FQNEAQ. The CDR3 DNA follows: TGTGCCAGCAGCTTACAGGGATCCCACTACGAGCAGTACTTC. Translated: CASSLQGSHYEQYF.